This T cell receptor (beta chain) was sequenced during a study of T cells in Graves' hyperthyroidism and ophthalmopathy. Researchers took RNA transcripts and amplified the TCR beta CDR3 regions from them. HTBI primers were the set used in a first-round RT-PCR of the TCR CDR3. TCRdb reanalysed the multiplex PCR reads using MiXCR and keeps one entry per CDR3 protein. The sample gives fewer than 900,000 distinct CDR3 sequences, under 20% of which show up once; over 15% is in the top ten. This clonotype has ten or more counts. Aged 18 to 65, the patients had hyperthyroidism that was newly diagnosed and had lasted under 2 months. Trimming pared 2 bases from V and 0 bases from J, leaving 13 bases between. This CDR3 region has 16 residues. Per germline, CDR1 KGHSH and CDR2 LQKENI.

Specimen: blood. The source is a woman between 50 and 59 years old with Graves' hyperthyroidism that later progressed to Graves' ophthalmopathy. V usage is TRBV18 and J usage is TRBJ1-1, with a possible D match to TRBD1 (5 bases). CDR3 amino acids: CASSPGTGLLNTEAFF. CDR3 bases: TGTGCCAGCTCACCAGGAACAGGACTTTTGAACACTGAAGCTTTCTTT.